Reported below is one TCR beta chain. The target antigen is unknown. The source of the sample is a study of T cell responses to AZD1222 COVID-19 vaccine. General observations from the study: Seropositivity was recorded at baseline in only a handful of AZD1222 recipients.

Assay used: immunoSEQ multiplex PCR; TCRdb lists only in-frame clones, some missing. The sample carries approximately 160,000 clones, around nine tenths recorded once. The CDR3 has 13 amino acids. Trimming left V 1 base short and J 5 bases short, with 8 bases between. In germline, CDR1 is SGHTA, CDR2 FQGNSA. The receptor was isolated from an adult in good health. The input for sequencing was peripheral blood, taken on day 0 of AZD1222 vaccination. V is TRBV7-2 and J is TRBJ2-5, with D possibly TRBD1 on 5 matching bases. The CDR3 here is CASSLDRLETQYF. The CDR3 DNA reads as TGTGCCAGCAGCTTAGACAGGTTGGAGACCCAGTACTTC.